Presented here are 7 T cell receptor beta chains from one specimen sequenced in a study of shared clonotypes between healthy human individuals. Repertoires were generated with immunoSEQ multiplex PCR, while TCRdb's copy carries only in-frame clones and drops some. The data show about 1 million clones, with roughly 80% seen just once and approximately 1.5% held by the top ten. Sequenced sample: memory CD4+ T cells sorted from blood. The sample's subset: CD45RA-negative fraction. The receptors were gathered from a man younger than 35 in good health.

This clone has just one count. CDR3 nucleotides: TGTGCCATCAGTGGGCCCTCGGGCACTGAAGCTTTCTTT. This translates into CAISGPSGTEAFF. This chain connects TRBV10-3 to TRBJ1-1, with D uncertain. Between the trimmed V and J ends, which lost 4 bases and 4 bases, there was a span of 10 bases. This CDR3 comprises 13 residues. The germline CDR1 and CDR2 sequences are ENHRY and SYGVKD.

The chain has TRBV30 and TRBJ1-3, with D possibly matching TRBD1 (6 bases). The CDR3 extends over 14 amino acids. The germline V gene has CDR1 GTSNPN and CDR2 SVGIG (reference sequence). CDR3 sequence: CGSDSGGRGNTIYF. The CDR3 coding sequence is TGTGGCTCAGACTCCGGGGGCCGGGGAAACACCATATATTTT.

The chain has TRBV7-2 and TRBJ2-3; 7 bases are a match to TRBD2. This CDR3 spans 15 amino acids. CDR1 and CDR2 (germline): SGHTA, FQGNSA. V lost 1 base to trimming and J lost 2 bases; unmatched junction nucleotides: 3. DNA of the CDR3: TGTGCCAGCAGCTTAGGACTAGCAACCACAGATACGCAGTATTTT. Its protein is CASSLGLATTDTQYF. Variable domain in full (rest from reference TRBV7-2 and TRBJ2-3): GAGVSQSPSNKVTEKGKDVELRCDPISGHTALYWYRQSLGQGLEFLIYFQGNSAPDKSGLPSDRFSAERTGGSVSTLTIQRTQQEDSAVYLCASSLGLATTDTQYFGPGTRLTVL.

As DNA, the CDR3 is TGTGCCAGCAGTCCATCGGGACCGAGCTCCTACAATGAGCAGTTCTTC. The encoded protein is CASSPSGPSSYNEQFF. The chain employs TRBV25-1 and TRBJ2-1; D may be TRBD1 or TRBD2 (5 bases each). Trimming cost V 5 bases and J 0 bases, with 14 bases left between them. Germline assignment: CDR1 MGHDK and CDR2 SYGVNS. This CDR3 has 16 residues.

This clone was observed once. The chain carries TRBV10-3 and TRBJ1-5; no reliable D call. Per germline, CDR1 ENHRY and CDR2 SYGVKD. The CDR3 is made up of 12 amino acids. The V and J ends lost 7 bases and 4 bases respectively, with 8 bases between them. The CDR3 spells CAIKGENQPQHF. DNA of the CDR3: TGTGCCATCAAGGGTGAAAATCAGCCCCAGCATTTT.

J is TRBJ1-2 and V is TRBV21-1; the D call TRBD1 from the table was never checked on the DNA. TRBV21-1 is termed a pseudogene. The CDR3 loop spans 14 amino acids. CDR3 bases: TGTGCCAGCAGCAAAGCAACAGTCCACTATGGCTACACCTTC. Translation gives CASSKATVHYGYTF.

The chain recombines TRBV6-6 with TRBJ2-1; D is tentatively TRBD1 or TRBD2 (5 bases each). V was shortened by 5 bases and J by 2 bases, with 13 bases between the two germline ends. This CDR3 region has 15 residues. Per the germline V gene, CDR1 is MNHNY and CDR2 is SVGAGI (reference sequence). CDR3 nucleotides: TGTGCCAGCAGTGCCGCCCGGGACGCCTACAATGAGCAGTTCTTC. Translating gives CASSAARDAYNEQFF.